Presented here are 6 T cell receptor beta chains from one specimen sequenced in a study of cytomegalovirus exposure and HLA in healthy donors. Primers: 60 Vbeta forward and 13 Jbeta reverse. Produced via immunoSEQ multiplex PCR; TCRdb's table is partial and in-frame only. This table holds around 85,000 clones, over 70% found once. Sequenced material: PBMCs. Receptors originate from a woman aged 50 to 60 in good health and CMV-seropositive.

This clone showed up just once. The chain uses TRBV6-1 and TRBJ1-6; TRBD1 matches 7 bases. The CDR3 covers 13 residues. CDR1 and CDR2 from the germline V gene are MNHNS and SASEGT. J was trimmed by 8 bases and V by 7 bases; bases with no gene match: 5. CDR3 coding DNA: TGTGCCAGCATTTTAGGGGGCGATTCACCCCTCCACTTT. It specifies CASILGGDSPLHF.

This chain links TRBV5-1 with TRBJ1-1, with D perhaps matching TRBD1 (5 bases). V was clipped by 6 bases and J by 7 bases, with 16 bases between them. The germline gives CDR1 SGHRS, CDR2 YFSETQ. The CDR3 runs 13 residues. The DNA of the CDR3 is TGCGCCAGCACTAGGGCAGGCGGGGGTGAAGCTTTCTTT. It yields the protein CASTRAGGGEAFF. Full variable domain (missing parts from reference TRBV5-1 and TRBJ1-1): KAGVTQTPRYLIKTRGQQVTLSCSPISGHRSVSWYQQTPGQGLQFLFEYFSETQRNKGNFPGRFSGRQFSNSRSEMNVSTLELGDSALYLCASTRAGGGEAFFGQGTRLTVV.

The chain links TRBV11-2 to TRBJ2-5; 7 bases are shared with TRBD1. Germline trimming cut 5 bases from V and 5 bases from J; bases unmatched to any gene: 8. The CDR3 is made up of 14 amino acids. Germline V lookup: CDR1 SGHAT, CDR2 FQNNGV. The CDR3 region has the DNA TGTGCCAGCAGCGGATGGGACAGAGATGAGACCCAGTACTTC. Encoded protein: CASSGWDRDETQYF. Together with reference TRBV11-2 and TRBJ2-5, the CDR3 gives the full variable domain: EAGVAQSPRYKIIEKRQSVAFWCNPISGHATLYWYQQILGQGPKLLIQFQNNGVVDDSQLPKDRFSAERLKGVDSTLKIQPAKLEDSAVYLCASSGWDRDETQYFGPGTRLLVL.

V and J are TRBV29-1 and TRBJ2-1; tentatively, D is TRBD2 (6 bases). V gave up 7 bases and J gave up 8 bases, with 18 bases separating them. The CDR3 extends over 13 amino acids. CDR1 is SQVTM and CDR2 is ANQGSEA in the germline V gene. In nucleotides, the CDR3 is TGCAGCGGGGGACTGGGTGGGGTGGATGAGCAGTTCTTC. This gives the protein CSGGLGGVDEQFF.

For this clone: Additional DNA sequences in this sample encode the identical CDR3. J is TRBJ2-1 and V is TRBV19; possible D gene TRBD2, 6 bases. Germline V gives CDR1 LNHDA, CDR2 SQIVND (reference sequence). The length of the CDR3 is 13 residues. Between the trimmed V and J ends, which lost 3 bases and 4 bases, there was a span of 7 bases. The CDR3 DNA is TGTGCCAGTAGTATTGGAGGGTACAATGAGCAGTTCTTC. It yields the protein CASSIGGYNEQFF.

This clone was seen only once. CDR3 region: CASSIRQGNQPQHF. The DNA of the CDR3 is TGTGCCAGCAGCATCCGACAGGGGAATCAGCCCCAGCATTTT. The genes are TRBV5-6 and TRBJ1-5, with 8 nucleotides matching TRBD1. V was clipped by 4 bases and J by 4 bases; unmatched bases: 4. The CDR3 covers 14 residues. Germline values: CDR1 SGHDT, CDR2 YYEEEE.